This TCR beta chain was identified in a study of neurological immune-mediated disorders. Germline V lookup: CDR1 SGHAT, CDR2 FQNNGV. The CDR3 loop spans 15 amino acids. Trimming removed 0 bases at V and 4 bases at J, with 10 bases between. This clonotype was seen ten or more times. The cDNA was synthesized by 5'RACE incorporating 10-nucleotide random UMIs. Every sequencing run gave over 190 million TCR-beta sequences, taken from 15-18 subjects. TCRdb reanalysed the 5' RACE reads using MiXCR and keeps one entry per CDR3 protein. The sample gives roughly 30,000 distinct CDR3 sequences, more than 6.5% of which show up once; just under 9% is in the top ten. The unsorted libraries had their origin in 2 million PBMCs stored at -80 C.

This receptor was identified in a woman aged 45-65 years in good health. V gene TRBV11-2 combines with J gene TRBJ2-1, with D hard to call. The specimen sequenced was PBMCs. For the CDR3, the DNA is TGTGCCAGCAGCTTAGAAGTGGGGTTTTACAATGAGCAGTTCTTC. Amino acid sequence: CASSLEVGFYNEQFF.